A single sample gave rise to the 30 T cell receptor beta chains below, sequenced in a study of tumor and adjacent non-tumor tissue in lung cancer. Three rounds of nested PCR, following a modified ARM-PCR protocol, produced the TCRbeta library. TCRdb reanalysed the multiplex PCR reads using MiXCR and keeps one entry per CDR3 protein. The table lists around 99,000 distinct CDR3 sequences, roughly 80% of them singletons. No cell sorting was done before RNA was extracted from the tissue. Sequenced material: lung tumor tissue. These receptors were taken from a woman between 55 and 75 years old with non-small cell lung cancer.

The V gene is TRBV6-5, the J gene TRBJ2-6; TRBD1 is a possible D gene (7 bases). V was trimmed by 8 bases and J by 8 bases, leaving 22 bases between them. Germline V lookup: CDR1 MNHEY, CDR2 SVGAGI. The CDR3 is made up of 16 amino acids. As DNA, the CDR3 is TGTGCCAGCTGTCGACAGGGAGGAGGGGGGCCCAACGTCCTGACTTTC. This translates into CASCRQGGGGPNVLTF.

This clonotype occurred many times. A read error is possible here, since a much larger clone lies one base away. The V and J genes are TRBV12-3 or TRBV12-4 and TRBJ1-5; maybe TRBD1 (6 bases). The CDR3 loop spans 18 amino acids. CDR3 region: CHRETVGQIIHSNQPQHF. CDR3 DNA sequence: TGCCACCGAGAAACGGTCGGACAGATTATCCATAGCAATCAGCCCCAGCATTTT.

About this clonotype itself: Without the conserved terminal phenylalanine or tryptophan, this CDR3 likely stems from a read error. The chain joins TRBV4-3 to TRBJ2-7; the D call may be TRBD1 or TRBD2 (5 bases each). This CDR3 spans 15 amino acids. Per the germline V gene, CDR1 is LGHNA and CDR2 is YSLEER. The CDR3 nucleotides read TGCGCCAGCAGCCAAGATCGAGGTGGGACCTACGTGCAGTACTCC. Protein sequence: CASSQDRGGTYVQYS.

Comments on this clonotype: A junction end diverges from the germline sequence, so it may reflect a read error. This chain joins TRBV29-1 and TRBJ2-3, with D perhaps assigned TRBD1 or TRBD2 (6 bases each). Per germline, CDR1 SQVTM and CDR2 ANQGSEA. This CDR3 is 12 amino acids long. The CDR3 coding sequence is TGCAACGTTGGGGGGCGGTGGGATACGCAGTATTTT. Amino acids: CNVGGRWDTQYF.

This clonotype was counted once. The junction and the germline gene differ at one end; a read error may be behind it. The chain employs TRBV11-1 and TRBJ1-1; the D is unclear. The CDR3 runs 16 residues. Germline CDR1 SGHAT, CDR2 FQDESV (reference sequence). The CDR3 bases are TGTGCCAGCAGCTTAGTGGACGCTATCCCGAACACTGAAACTTTCTTT. Translation gives CASSLVDAIPNTETFF.

V is TRBV29-1 and J is TRBJ2-4; 9 nucleotides line up with TRBD2. V gave up 7 bases and J gave up 0 bases; unmatched junction bases: 16. The CDR3 consists of 18 residues. CDR1 and CDR2 (germline): SQVTM, ANQGSEA. Written as DNA, the CDR3 is TGCAGCGCCGTCTCAAGGCTAGCGGGGACCATAGCCAAAAACATTCAGTACTTC. It codes for CSAVSRLAGTIAKNIQYF.

Details on this clonotype: A read error may account for a junction end that differs from germline. The chain has TRBV5-4 and TRBJ2-3, with 7 bases matching TRBD2. Germline V CDR1 and CDR2: SGHNT, YYREEE (reference sequence). This CDR3 is built from 16 residues. The CDR3 loop reads CASSLALAGSTETQYF. The CDR3, as DNA: TGTGCCAGCAGCTTGGCTTTAGCGGGTAGCACAGAAACGCAGTATTTT. The complete variable domain, with remaining parts taken from reference TRBV5-4 and TRBJ2-3, reads ETGVTQSPTHLIKTRGQQVTLRCSSQSGHNTVSWYQQALGQGPQFIFQYYREEENGRGNFPPRFSGLQFPNYSSELNVNALELDDSALYLCASSLALAGSTETQYFGPGTRLTVL.

As to this clonotype: In this CDR3 the conserved last residue, phenylalanine or tryptophan, is missing, so a read error is likely. The DNA is left out, because the CDR3 cannot be placed on it with certainty; the CDR3 is given as TCRdb lists it. V is TRBV29-1 and J is TRBJ1-2. The CDR3 has 11 residues if both end residues are counted. From germline, CDR1 is SQVTM and CDR2 ANQGSEA. CDR3 in amino acids: CNTDGDYGCTL.

This clonotype was seen more than once but under ten times. This may come from a read error, since a much larger clone is one base off. The V and J genes are TRBV4-2 and TRBJ1-4; possible D gene TRBD1, 5 bases. From germline, CDR1 is LGHNA and CDR2 YNFKEQ. The CDR3 contains 14 residues. CDR3 sequence reads: CATSVRDSNEKLFF. CDR3 DNA sequence: TGTGCCACCAGCGTACGGGACTCGAATGAAAAACTGTTTTTT.

To note about this clonotype: This CDR3 is missing its conserved last phenylalanine or tryptophan, likely due to a read error. The chain couples TRBV20-1 to TRBJ1-2, with D possibly TRBD1 on 6 matching bases. CDR3 size: 13 residues. Germline V gene sequence: CDR1 DFQATT, CDR2 SNEGSKA (reference sequence). This CDR3 is CSAGEGGNYGYTL. The CDR3 DNA reads TGCAGTGCTGGAGAGGGGGGAAACTATGGCTACACCTTA.

A word on this clonotype: The CDR3 does not close with the conserved phenylalanine or tryptophan, likely indicating a read error. The V and J genes are TRBV13 and TRBJ2-1, with 10 bases fitting TRBD1. Germline V gene lookup returns CDR1 PRHDT and CDR2 FYEKMQ (reference sequence). V gave up 5 bases and J gave up 6 bases; unmatched junction bases: 10. The CDR3 length is 16 residues. This chain's CDR3 is CASSPRDRGGGNEQFS. The CDR3 DNA sequence: TGTGCCAGCAGCCCACGGGACAGGGGAGGAGGCAATGAGCAGTTCTCC.

On this clonotype itself: A much bigger clone sits one base away, suggesting this may be a read error. V gene TRBV5-1 combines with J gene TRBJ2-5; D unresolved. The CDR3 is made up of 13 amino acids. Germline V gene sequence: CDR1 SGHRS, CDR2 YFSETQ. CDR3 residues: CAISDRLGETQYF. The CDR3 coding sequence is TGCGCCATCAGCGATCGTCTAGGGGAGACCCAGTACTTC.

This clonotype showed up just a few times. The junction shows a germline mismatch at one end, possibly a read error. The V and J genes are TRBV11-2 and TRBJ2-3; perhaps TRBD1 as D (5 bases). Gene TRBJ1-5 matches the end of the DNA better, so the J call may be wrong. Germline CDR1 SGHAT, CDR2 FQNNGV. This CDR3 has 15 amino acids. The CDR3 loop reads CAISATGTATDTQHF. The CDR3 DNA reads as TGTGCCATCAGCGCCACTGGGACGGCCACAGATACGCAGCATTTT.

This sequence joins TRBV28 and TRBJ2-7; no clear D gene. Trimming removed 8 bases at V and 4 bases at J, with 15 bases between. The V gene's germline CDR1 is MDHEN and CDR2 SYDVKM. The CDR3 loop spans 13 amino acids. CDR3 bases: TGTGCCAGCTCTCGGAACTTCAGATACGAGCAGTACTTC. It encodes CASSRNFRYEQYF.

Notes on this clonotype: Just one base apart from a much larger clone, this may be a read error. This CDR3 is CSVWRDPGANVLTF. The DNA for the CDR3 is TGCAGCGTTTGGAGGGACCCTGGGGCCAACGTCCTGACTTTC. J is TRBJ2-6 and V is TRBV29-1; perhaps TRBD2 as D (6 bases). The germline gives CDR1 SQVTM, CDR2 ANQGSEA. V lost 5 bases to trimming and J lost 2 bases, with 10 bases between them. The CDR3 is made up of 14 amino acids.

As for this clonotype: Since no conserved phenylalanine or tryptophan closes the CDR3, a read error is the likely cause. The rearrangement uses TRBV11-2 and TRBJ1-6; no definite D call. Germline CDR1 is SGHAT and CDR2 is FQNNGV. There are 13 residues in the CDR3. The CDR3 here is CVSSLNGNSPLHS. The CDR3 DNA reads as TGTGTCAGCAGCTTAAACGGAAATTCACCCCTCCACTCT.

Of note for this clonotype: A junction boundary mismatches the germline segment, possibly from a read error. This chain uses TRBV11-3 with TRBJ2-1; unclear D gene. From germline, CDR1 is SGHNT and CDR2 YENEEA. The CDR3 consists of 17 residues. CDR3 DNA: TGTCCCAGCAGCTTAGAGTTGACTTGCTGGAGCCACAGTGAGCAGTTCTTC. It is translated as CPSSLELTCWSHSEQFF.

V and J are TRBV11-2 and TRBJ2-3; D uncertain. Trimming pared 3 bases from V and 2 bases from J, leaving 9 bases between. The CDR3 is 14 amino acids. CDR1 and CDR2 from the germline V gene are SGHAT and FQNNGV. CDR3 bases: TGTGCCAGCAGCTTGAGCCGTCTCACAGATACGCAGTATTTT. Translating it yields CASSLSRLTDTQYF.

This clonotype has a count of ten or more. The chain uses TRBV20-1 and TRBJ2-3; 9 positions agree with TRBD2. J was trimmed by 0 bases and V by 3 bases; bases with no gene match: 10. Germline lookup yields CDR1 DFQATT and CDR2 SNEGSKA (reference sequence). The CDR3 spans 17 residues. The CDR3 here is CSARGTPSGTSTDTQYF. DNA for the CDR3: TGCAGTGCTAGGGGAACCCCTAGCGGGACTAGCACAGATACGCAGTATTTT.

With respect to this clonotype: The CDR3 ends on some other residue instead of the conserved phenylalanine or tryptophan, so this is likely a read error. V is TRBV29-1 and J is TRBJ2-1; perhaps D is TRBD1 or TRBD2 (7 bases each). Near its end, the DNA agrees better with TRBJ2-7, so the J call may be wrong. The CDR3 covers 12 residues. Germline lookup yields CDR1 SQVTM and CDR2 ANQGSEA. The CDR3 nucleotides are TGCAGCGTCCAGGGGGGGTACAATGAGCAGTACTAC. This sequence encodes CSVQGGYNEQYY.

The sample holds a few counts of this clonotype. At one end the junction does not follow the germline gene, possibly because of a read error. The rearrangement links TRBV12-3 or TRBV12-4 to TRBJ2-3; possible D gene TRBD2, 6 bases. CDR3 length: 15 amino acids. The CDR3 nucleotides read TGTGCCAGCAGTTTCGGTAGCGGAAGCACAGATATGCAGTATTTT. Residues: CASSFGSGSTDMQYF.

V usage is TRBV11-2 and J usage is TRBJ2-1, with 7 bases aligning to TRBD2. The CDR3 is 14 residues long. Germline lookup yields CDR1 SGHAT and CDR2 FQNNGV. V shed 0 bases, J shed 8 bases, and the junction held 4 bases outside the gene matches. CDR3 nucleotide sequence: TGTGCCAGCAGCTTAGAGGGAGGGCCGGATGAGCAGTTCTTC. Its translation is CASSLEGGPDEQFF. The variable domain in full, completed from reference TRBV11-2 and TRBJ2-1, reads EAGVAQSPRYKIIEKRQSVAFWCNPISGHATLYWYQQILGQGPKLLIQFQNNGVVDDSQLPKDRFSAERLKGVDSTLKIQPAKLEDSAVYLCASSLEGGPDEQFFGPGTRLTVL.

In this sample, this clonotype turned up once. The junction shows a germline mismatch at one end, possibly a read error. In DNA, the CDR3 is TGCGCCAGCAGCTCTACAGGGATAGGGGGCGGGACCCAGTACTTC. The encoded protein is CASSSTGIGGGTQYF. This sequence joins TRBV11-2 and TRBJ2-5; 7 bases agree with TRBD1. Germline-derived CDR1 and CDR2 are SGHAT and FQNNGV. This CDR3 spans 15 amino acids.

In the case of this clonotype: A read error may produce the germline difference seen at one junction end. For the CDR3, the DNA is TGTGCCATCAGCGAAGGAGCAGAGGTTAACTACGAGCAGTACTTC. Amino acids: CAISEGAEVNYEQYF. The gene calls are TRBV7-2 and TRBJ2-7; D gene unclear. The CDR3 totals 15 residues. Germline V gene sequence: CDR1 SGHTA, CDR2 FQGNSA.

A word on this clonotype: Its ends do not fully match the called genes, so a read error is possible. CDR3 region: CASSQGYDDRVDDQYF. The DNA for the CDR3 is TGCGCTAGCAGCCAAGGTTATGATGACAGGGTCGACGACCAGTACTTC. V gene TRBV4-3 combines with J gene TRBJ2-7; TRBD1 matches at 7 bases. This CDR3 has 16 residues. Germline CDR1 is LGHNA and CDR2 is YSLEER.

The chain has TRBV20-1 and TRBJ2-7, with D tentatively TRBD1 (5 bases). The germline V gene has CDR1 DFQATT and CDR2 SNEGSKA (reference sequence). Trimming left V 6 bases short and J 6 bases short, with 12 bases between. CDR3 length: 11 residues. The CDR3 sequence is CSARGACEQYF. As DNA, the CDR3 is TGCAGTGCAAGGGGTGCCTGCGAGCAGTACTTC.

This clonotype has more than one count but fewer than ten. An end of the junction does not agree with germline; a read error may underlie this. The rearrangement joins TRBV20-1 to TRBJ1-4; D possibly corresponds to TRBD1 (5 bases). CDR1 is DFQATT, CDR2 SNEGSKA, per germline (reference sequence). The CDR3 extends over 12 amino acids. The CDR3: CSAQGGDEKLFF. For the CDR3, the DNA is TGCAGTGCCCAGGGTGGTGATGAGAAACTGTTTTTT.

On this clonotype itself: The germline gene is not matched at one end of the junction; a read error may be the cause. V gene TRBV11-3 combines with J gene TRBJ2-2, with TRBD1 matching over 10 bases. The CDR3 is made up of 15 amino acids. The V gene's germline CDR1 is SGHNT and CDR2 YENEEA. CDR3 loop: CASSPGTGVIGGLLF. The DNA for the CDR3 is TGTGCCAGCAGCCCCGGGACAGGGGTCATCGGGGGGCTGTTGTTT.

In regard to this clonotype: The final CDR3 position lacks the conserved phenylalanine or tryptophan, pointing to a likely read error. The chain links TRBV4-2 to TRBJ2-3; TRBD2 matches at 9 bases. The CDR3 totals 18 residues. Germline CDR1 LGHNA, CDR2 YNFKEQ. The DNA for the CDR3 is TGTGCCAGCAACCAAGAGTATAGGGTAGCGGGGGGCACAGATACGCAGTATCTT. It specifies CASNQEYRVAGGTDTQYL.

This clonotype occurred a few times. The chain is built from TRBV11-2 and TRBJ2-2, with TRBD2 identical over 7 bases. The germline CDR1 and CDR2 sequences are SGHAT and FQNNGV. The CDR3 totals 14 residues. Germline trimming cut 4 bases from V and 6 bases from J; bases unmatched to any gene: 5. In DNA, the CDR3 is TGTGCCAGCAGCTCCCAACTAGCGTCCGGGGAGCTGTTTTTT. Translation: CASSSQLASGELFF.